These 24 T cell receptor beta chains came from one sample sequenced in a study of CD8 T cells in Susac syndrome. An input of 0.5 to 1 ug of RNA was subjected to reverse transcription using random hexamers. Each CDR3 protein is one row after TCRdb ran MiXCR on the immunoSEQ multiplex PCR reads. The sample gives some 150,000 distinct CDR3 sequences, approximately 94% of which show up once; over 0.2% is in the top ten. The sample consisted of CD8+ T cells from PBMCs. The receptors stem from a human donor with multiple sclerosis.

The rearrangement uses TRBV9 and TRBJ1-2; no clear D. The CDR3 is 12 residues long. The V gene's germline CDR1 is SGDLS and CDR2 YYNGEE. V was trimmed by 0 bases and J by 6 bases, leaving 6 bases between them. The CDR3 nucleotides are TGTGCCAGCAGCGTAGGGGATAATGGCTACACCTTC. It codes for CASSVGDNGYTF.

This chain connects TRBV4-2 to TRBJ2-7, with D perhaps matching TRBD1 or TRBD2 (5 bases each). The CDR3 length is 15 residues. V lost 2 bases, J lost 4 bases, and 15 bases lay in between. Germline-derived CDR1 and CDR2 are LGHNA and YNFKEQ. The DNA of the CDR3 is TGTGCCAGCAGCCAAAGACGAGGGGCTGCTTACGAGCAGTACTTC. This gives the protein CASSQRRGAAYEQYF.

This rearrangement joins TRBV27 to TRBJ2-7; D gene unclear. Germline V gene lookup returns CDR1 MNHEY and CDR2 SMNVEV (reference sequence). CDR3 length: 13 amino acids. The ends were cut back, 3 bases at V and 3 bases at J, with 9 bases in the middle. The CDR3 DNA is TGTGCCAGCAGTTTCAACAAATACTACGAGCAGTACTTC. It codes for CASSFNKYYEQYF.

J is TRBJ1-6 and V is TRBV14, with D maybe TRBD1 (6 bases). This CDR3 has 15 amino acids. Germline V CDR1 and CDR2: SGHDN, FVKESK. Trimming cost V 2 bases and J 7 bases, with 12 bases left between them. DNA for the CDR3: TGTGCCAGCAGCCAAAGGCAGGGGAGGAATTCACCCCTCCACTTT. It specifies CASSQRQGRNSPLHF.

The rearrangement uses TRBV11-2 and TRBJ2-7; the match to TRBD1 covers 7 bases. CDR1 and CDR2 (germline): SGHAT, FQNNGV. The junction had 12 bases not matched to a gene; V was cut back by 3 bases and J by 4 bases. This CDR3 is built from 16 residues. The CDR3 DNA reads TGTGCCAGCAGCTTCCTAAAGGGGGACAGTCTATACGAGCAGTACTTC. Translated, it gives CASSFLKGDSLYEQYF.

The V call is TRBV24-1, the J call TRBJ2-3, with D possibly being TRBD1 (6 bases). The V end was cut by 3 bases, the J end by 0 bases, with 12 bases between. This CDR3 spans 16 amino acids. In germline, CDR1 is KGHDR, CDR2 SFDVKD. This chain's CDR3 is CATSDTGPTSTDTQYF. The DNA of the CDR3 is TGTGCCACCAGTGATACAGGGCCTACTAGCACAGATACGCAGTATTTT.

This clonotype was seen just once. The J gene is TRBJ1-2, the V gene TRBV27; D perhaps matches TRBD1 (6 bases). The V gene lost 7 bases and the J gene lost 1 base, with 13 bases spanning the gap. This CDR3 is 14 amino acids long. Per the germline V gene, CDR1 is MNHEY and CDR2 is SMNVEV (reference sequence). CDR3 residues: CASTQGGSNYGYTF. Written as DNA, the CDR3 is TGTGCCAGCACCCAAGGGGGGAGTAACTATGGCTACACCTTC.

This chain joins TRBV18 and TRBJ2-2; 8 positions agree with TRBD1. The CDR3 spans 16 residues. Germline V gene sequence: CDR1 KGHSH, CDR2 LQKENI. The V and J ends lost 4 bases and 6 bases, in that order; junction bases with no gene match: 10. CDR3 sequence: CASSHPGQDLSGELFF. DNA of the CDR3: TGTGCCAGCTCACATCCGGGACAGGATTTATCCGGGGAGCTGTTTTTT.

The chain links TRBV9 to TRBJ1-1, with 8 bases lining up with TRBD1. There are 15 residues in the CDR3. CDR1 and CDR2 (germline): SGDLS, YYNGEE. The trim removed 3 bases at V and 6 bases at J, leaving 10 bases unmatched. The CDR3 loop is CASSAQDRAYPEAFF. DNA of the CDR3: TGTGCCAGCAGCGCCCAGGACAGGGCCTACCCTGAAGCTTTCTTT. The full variable domain, with the rest looked up from reference TRBV9 and TRBJ1-1, is DSGVTQTPKHLITATGQRVTLRCSPRSGDLSVYWYQQSLDQGLQFLIQYYNGEERAKGNILERFSAQQFPDLHSELNLSSLELGDSALYFCASSAQDRAYPEAFFGQGTRLTVV.

This chain connects TRBV27 to TRBJ2-3; 12 bases line up with TRBD2. Looked up from germline, CDR1 is MNHEY and CDR2 is SMNVEV (reference sequence). The CDR3 extends over 16 amino acids. V was pared by 5 bases and J by 5 bases, with 8 bases of the junction left unmatched. In DNA form, the CDR3 reads TGTGCCAGCAGTGGGCTGACTAGCGGGGGTGGAGATACGCAGTATTTT. It codes for CASSGLTSGGGDTQYF.

This chain joins TRBV4-1 and TRBJ1-2; TRBD1 agrees at 7 bases. The CDR3 runs 15 residues. J gave up 5 bases and V 1 base, and 7 bases lay outside the gene matches. Germline V gene sequence: CDR1 MGHRA, CDR2 YSYEKL. CDR3 nucleotide sequence: TGCGCCAGCAGCCAAGTAGGGACAGTAACGTATGGCTACACCTTC. Protein product: CASSQVGTVTYGYTF.

The chain recombines TRBV7-8 with TRBJ2-5; 7 positions match TRBD1. This CDR3 contains 16 residues. Germline CDR1 is SGHVS and CDR2 is FQNEAQ. V lost 6 bases to trimming and J lost 5 bases; unmatched junction nucleotides: 15. The DNA of the CDR3 is TGTGCCAGCAGTCTCCCCATTGGCAGGGGACAGGAGACCCAGTACTTC. Encoded protein: CASSLPIGRGQETQYF.

This clonotype was seen a few times. This sequence joins TRBV27 and TRBJ2-3; maybe TRBD2 (6 bases). Between the trimmed V and J ends, which lost 5 bases and 1 base, there was a span of 13 bases. Germline assignment: CDR1 MNHEY and CDR2 SMNVEV (reference sequence). The CDR3 extends over 15 amino acids. The CDR3 DNA sequence: TGTGCCAGCAGTCCCCGGGGGTTAGGCACAGATACGCAGTATTTT. Translation gives CASSPRGLGTDTQYF.

This rearrangement joins TRBV12-3 or TRBV12-4 to TRBJ1-5, with D perhaps TRBD1 (6 bases). This CDR3 is built from 17 residues. Trimming took 3 bases from V and 2 from J, leaving 17 bases between them. The CDR3 region is CASSFGRGLSRNQPQHF. The CDR3 bases are TGTGCCAGCAGTTTTGGACGGGGGCTGTCTCGCAATCAGCCCCAGCATTTT.

The chain uses TRBV4-1 and TRBJ1-2, with 8 bases lining up with TRBD1. CDR3 size: 14 residues. CDR1 and CDR2 from the germline V gene are MGHRA and YSYEKL. The trim removed 0 bases at V and 4 bases at J, leaving 1 base unmatched. This CDR3 reads CASSQEGQVYGYTF. The CDR3 DNA sequence: TGCGCCAGCAGCCAAGAGGGACAGGTCTATGGCTACACCTTC.

V usage is TRBV7-9 and J usage is TRBJ1-5, with D maybe TRBD1 (5 bases). There are 12 residues in the CDR3. V lost 4 bases and J lost 9, with 10 bases in between. Germline V gene sequence: CDR1 SEHNR, CDR2 FQNEAQ (reference sequence). The DNA of the CDR3 is TGTGCCAGCAGCTCAGGGTCAGGGCCCCAGCATTTT. This codes for CASSSGSGPQHF.

V gene TRBV24-1 combines with J gene TRBJ1-2; no reliable D call. Per germline, CDR1 KGHDR and CDR2 SFDVKD. CDR3 size: 11 residues. V was shortened by 4 bases and J by 10 bases, with 9 bases between the two germline ends. The DNA for the CDR3 is TGTGCCACCAGTGAAGGCCAGGTCTACACCTTC. This encodes CATSEGQVYTF.

The rearrangement joins TRBV30 to TRBJ1-1; possibly TRBD1 for D (5 bases). Deletions cut 4 bases from V and 3 bases from J, with 12 bases between. The CDR3 consists of 13 residues. In germline, CDR1 is GTSNPN, CDR2 SVGIG (reference sequence). The DNA of the CDR3 is TGTGCCTGGAAAGGGGCCGGGCACACTGAAGCTTTCTTT. Translating gives CAWKGAGHTEAFF. Full variable domain (outside the CDR3, taken from reference TRBV30 and TRBJ1-1): SQTIHQWPATLVQPVGSPLSLECTVEGTSNPNLYWYRQAAGRGLQLLFYSVGIGQISSEVPQNLSASRPQDRQFILSSKKLLLSDSGFYLCAWKGAGHTEAFFGQGTRLTVV.

This chain connects TRBV10-3 to TRBJ2-3; possible D gene TRBD1, 6 bases. There are 14 residues in the CDR3. Germline-derived CDR1 and CDR2 are ENHRY and SYGVKD. Trimming took off 0 bases at V and 5 bases at J, with 9 bases between the two ends. CDR3 region: CAISESIGGDTQYF. CDR3 bases: TGTGCCATCAGTGAGTCGATAGGGGGAGATACGCAGTATTTT.

The chain has TRBV14 and TRBJ1-1; D gene uncertain. CDR3 length: 12 amino acids. The V end was cut by 1 base, the J end by 11 bases, with 11 bases between. Per germline, CDR1 SGHDN and CDR2 FVKESK. CDR3 region: CASSQGVIRAFF. Here the CDR3 DNA reads TGTGCCAGCAGCCAAGGAGTGATCCGGGCTTTCTTT.

The J gene is TRBJ2-1, the V gene TRBV4-3; D ambiguous. Between the trimmed V and J ends, which lost 2 bases and 8 bases, there was a span of 16 bases. Germline V gives CDR1 LGHNA, CDR2 YSLEER. CDR3 length: 15 amino acids. The DNA of the CDR3 is TGCGCCAGCAGCCAATCGGGCAACAGCTTCGATGAGCAGTTCTTC. Protein sequence: CASSQSGNSFDEQFF.

V gene TRBV19 combines with J gene TRBJ1-5; D gene ambiguous. This CDR3 has 13 amino acids. Germline V gene data show CDR1 as LNHDA and CDR2 as SQIVND (reference sequence). V lost 7 bases and J lost 6, with 13 bases in between. The CDR3 nucleotides read TGTGCCAGTACCTCCCCGTATGTTCAGCCCCAGCATTTT. Protein product: CASTSPYVQPQHF.

The chain uses TRBV19 and TRBJ1-2; D remains ambiguous. This CDR3 contains 12 residues. V lost 2 bases and J 4 bases, leaving 5 bases between the germline ends. The V gene's germline CDR1 is LNHDA and CDR2 SQIVND (reference sequence). The CDR3 bases are TGTGCCAGTAGTATAAACCCCTATGGCTACACCTTC. Encoded protein: CASSINPYGYTF.

The chain employs TRBV14 and TRBJ1-1; D not resolved. The germline V and J ends were trimmed by 0 bases and 3 bases, with 11 bases remaining between them. This CDR3 contains 15 residues. Germline V gene sequence: CDR1 SGHDN, CDR2 FVKESK. The CDR3 nucleotides read TGTGCCAGCAGCCAAGATAGGGCAGTACACACTGAAGCTTTCTTT. It codes for CASSQDRAVHTEAFF.